These T cell receptor beta chains were read from a single sample in a study of T-cell memory formation after mild COVID-19. TCRdb reprocessed the 5' RACE reads with MiXCR, giving one entry per CDR3 protein. This repertoire shows some 350,000 distinct CDR3 sequences, roughly 15% found once; its top ten account for about 20%. Sequenced sample: PBMCs or a T cell subset sorted from them (not recorded which). The receptors come from a man between 18 and 29 years old who had mild COVID-19 (a few samples of this study predate the infection). Cell type and time point are not known. CDR3s include the opening cysteine and the closing phenylalanine or tryptophan. The order of the fields is D gene, J gene, V gene, clone size, CDR3 DNA, CDR3 protein. The D gene is left open where the match is weak. Rows may omit the clone size; those that give it use once, few, many or a size class.

TRBD1	TRBJ2-2	TRBV4-1	NA	TGCGCCAGCAGCCAGGACAGGGGGCTTGGCGGGGAGCTGTTTTTT	CASSQDRGLGGELFF
NA	TRBJ2-5	TRBV7-2	NA	TGTGCCAGCAGCCACCCGAGGCGACCGGGACGGGAGTACCAAGAGACCCAGTACTTC	CASSHPRRPGREYQETQYF
NA	TRBJ1-4	TRBV6-6	few	TGTGCCAGCACCCCTCGGCAGGGAATCGAAAAACTGTTTTTT	CASTPRQGIEKLFF
NA	TRBJ1-1	TRBV2	few	TGTGCCAGCAGCAAAGCCAGAAACGGAGAAGCTTTCTTT	CASSKARNGEAFF
NA	TRBJ2-2	TRBV29-1	few	TGCAGCGTTGGTTGGGGCTCCGGGGAGCTGTTTTTT	CSVGWGSGELFF
TRBD1	TRBJ1-2	TRBV9	few	TGTGCCAGCAACCGACAGGGACGGTATGGCTACACCTTC	CASNRQGRYGYTF
NA	TRBJ1-5	TRBV4-1	NA	TGCGCCAGCAGCCAAGATAAGCGCGATCGCAATCAGCCCCAGCATTTT	CASSQDKRDRNQPQHF
NA	TRBJ2-3	TRBV4-1	few	TGCGCCAGCAGCCAAGAGACGAGCACAGATACGCAGTATTTT	CASSQETSTDTQYF
NA	TRBJ2-3	TRBV4-3	many	TGCGCCAGCAGCCAAGAAGGACGGCCTTCAGATACGCAGTATTTT	CASSQEGRPSDTQYF
TRBD2	TRBJ2-3	TRBV20-1	few	TGCAGTGCTAGAGGTCGTAGCGGGGGGGCAGATACGCAGTATTTT	CSARGRSGGADTQYF
TRBD1	TRBJ2-1	TRBV24-1	NA	TGTGCCACCAGTGAGGGGACAGGGGATGAGCAGTTCTTC	CATSEGTGDEQFF
TRBD2	TRBJ2-1	TRBV3-1	NA	TGTGCCAGCAGAGACCCCACGGGGGGGACCTACAATGAGCAGTTCTTC	CASRDPTGGTYNEQFF
NA	TRBJ2-5	TRBV9	few	TGTGCCAGCAGCGGGGGGAGCGACAGTGACCCCAGGGAGACCCAGTACTTC	CASSGGSDSDPRETQYF
TRBD2	TRBJ2-1	TRBV29-1	NA	TGCAGCGTTGAACCACTAGCGGGGGTTATCGCGGGGAATGAGCAGTTCTTC	CSVEPLAGVIAGNEQFF